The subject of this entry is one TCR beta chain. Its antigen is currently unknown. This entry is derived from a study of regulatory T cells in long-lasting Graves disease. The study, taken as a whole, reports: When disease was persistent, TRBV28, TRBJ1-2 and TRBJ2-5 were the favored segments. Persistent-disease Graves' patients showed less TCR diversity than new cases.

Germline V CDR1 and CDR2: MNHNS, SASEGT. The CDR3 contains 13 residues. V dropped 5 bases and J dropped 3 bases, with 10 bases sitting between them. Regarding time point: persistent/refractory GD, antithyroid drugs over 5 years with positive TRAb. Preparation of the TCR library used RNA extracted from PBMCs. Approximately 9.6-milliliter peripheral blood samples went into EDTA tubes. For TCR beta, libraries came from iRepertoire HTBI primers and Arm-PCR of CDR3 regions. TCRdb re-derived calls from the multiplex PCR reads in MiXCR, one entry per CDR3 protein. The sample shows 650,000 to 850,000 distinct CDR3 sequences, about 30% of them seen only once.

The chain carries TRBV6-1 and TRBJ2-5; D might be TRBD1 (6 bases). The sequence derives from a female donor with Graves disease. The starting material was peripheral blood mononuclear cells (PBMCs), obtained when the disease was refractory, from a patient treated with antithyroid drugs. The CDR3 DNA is TGTGCCAGCAGTAGCTACAGGGAAGAGACCCAGTACTTC. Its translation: CASSSYREETQYF.